This T cell receptor (beta chain) comes out of a study of early T cells in non-severe SARS-CoV-2 infection. Across the study: Unsorted whole blood bulk RNA was sequenced, with unpaired chains. Study-wide results and limits: VDJdb matching skewed toward anti-spike CD8 responses, missing private and CD4 specificities.

TCRdb processed the 5' RACE reads anew with MiXCR; each CDR3 protein has one entry. The repertoire holds 75,000 to 90,000 distinct CDR3 sequences, with under 15% as singletons. Germline CDR1 MGHRA, CDR2 YSYEKL. Trimming pared 4 bases from V and 6 bases from J, leaving 13 bases between. The CDR3 runs to 14 residues. Comments on this clonotype: Antigen unknown.

The J gene is TRBJ1-3, the V gene TRBV4-1; D remains unclear. This receptor was obtained from an adult who was a healthcare worker with PCR-confirmed SARS-CoV-2 infection or an uninfected control (not recorded which). The sample taken for sequencing was whole blood. The CDR3 bases are TGCGCCAGCAGCCCTATTAAGGGTCCAAACACCATATATTTT. Its translation: CASSPIKGPNTIYF.